This TCR beta chain emerged from a study of blood T cell repertoires in COVID-19. On the study more broadly: Sites in the United States, Italy and Spain provided acute and convalescent COVID-19 samples. Sources were T cells, B-cell-depleted T cells, or PBMCs; the material itself was cDNA or gDNA.

Authors' methods: Amplification of reference gene primers provided the estimated nucleated cell counts. Clones were sequenced by immunoSEQ multiplex PCR, and TCRdb holds only the in-frame ones, with some missing. That table gives V, J and clone size, and the DNA gave D and trimming. The data hold roughly 75,000 clones, with 81% observed a single time. CDR1 and CDR2 (germline): LNHDA, SQIVND (reference sequence). This CDR3 comprises 14 residues. V was cut by 1 base and J by 6 bases, with 12 bases left in between. The clonotype was recovered from a woman aged 70-85 years with acute or convalescent COVID-19. The sample comprised peripheral blood. This sequence joins TRBV19 and TRBJ1-1; tentative D call: TRBD1 (5 bases). CDR3 amino acids: CASSIGSGVAEAFF. The CDR3 DNA reads TGTGCCAGTAGTATAGGGTCGGGGGTCGCTGAAGCTTTCTTT.